This TCR beta chain was obtained from a study of T cell responses to AZD1222 COVID-19 vaccine (dated by TCRdb to about 2021). General notes on the study: AZD1222 recipients given second doses at about 4 weeks or at about 12 weeks were pooled, since spike-specific TCR depth and breadth were not found to differ between the two schedules. Trial participants were enrolled into age subgroups of 18-55, 56-69 and 70-plus years, which contained 148, 28 and 57 TCR-sequenced participants, respectively. TCR sequencing covered over 230 trial participants: 207 given two doses of AZD1222 and 26 given two doses of MenACWY control vaccine. General conclusions and limits of the study: Conclusions about previously exposed vaccinees were limited because only six AZD1222 recipients were SARS-CoV-2 seropositive at baseline. The vaccine-associated CD4 TCRs covered the entire spike protein, and the dominant responses fell in regions 160-218 and 743-854. Most participants were white British and females outnumbered males, and the authors suggested that clonal diversity may have been underestimated. After two AZD1222 doses, both the breadth and the depth of spike-specific TCRs were significantly higher than at day 0 and than in MenACWY recipients. Reportedly, close to half of the unique spike-specific TCRs recognized epitopes lying outside the regions that are mutated in the B.1.351 and B.1.1.7 variants. Because no samples from the day 14 peak response were available, repertoires could be characterized only after the peak T cell response. In the small 56-69-year group, the increase in depth fell short of significance, most likely because of low power.

This sample's time point label indicates: baseline before first vaccination. Samples from vaccinated people were obtained from the UK trials COV001 and COV002, which included a single-blind randomized controlled phase 2/3 trial of AZD1222 (ChAdOx1 nCoV-19) in healthy adults. For TCRbeta chain sequencing, PBMC samples were collected from trial participants at day 0 and at day 28 after the second dose. As for this clone: No antigen is known for it. Per-nucleotide qualities are absent, and no much larger clonotype sits a single base away.

V sheds 0 bases and J sheds 2 bases, leaving 5 bases between their ends. Spanning cysteine to phenylalanine, the CDR3 consists of 14 amino acids. Left in the record is the CDR3 DNA by itself, 42 bases read in frame from the first base. CDR1 and CDR2, per the germline V gene (reference sequence), are MNHEY and SMNVEV. The CDR3 regions of human TCRbeta chains were analyzed by immunosequencing. The source study handled its data this way. Repertoire TCRs were checked for matches against a reference library of SARS-CoV-2-specific TCRs that had been generated using the MIRA antigen-specificity platform. Breadth was defined as the fraction of unique TCRs that were SARS-CoV-2-associated, and depth was defined as the fraction of total T cells that were SARS-CoV-2-associated. Using the MIRA data, each spike-specific TCR was mapped to the spike region that the TCR reacts to and placed in a CD4 or CD8 class. Log10-transformed breadth and depth values were compared by one-way ANOVA with Sidak's multiple comparisons tests. Not all clones reach the TCRdb copy of this immuneACCESS table, which keeps in-frame sequences only. Checked studies attribute under half of the gap to unresolved V genes and leave the rest unexplained. V and J calls plus clone size are reproduced from that table; the DNA served to infer D and trimming. This sample gives fewer than 180,000 clones in total; 90% to 95% of them show up just once. Over 0.95% of the sample rests with the top ten.

The sequence was obtained from an adult in good health. The chain couples TRBV27 to TRBJ2-1; there is no confident call for the D gene. Sample: peripheral blood, taken on day 0 of AZD1222 vaccination. For the CDR3, the sequence is CASSLSEPYNEQFF. The DNA is TGTGCCAGCAGTTTATCCGAGCCCTACAATGAGCAGTTCTTC.